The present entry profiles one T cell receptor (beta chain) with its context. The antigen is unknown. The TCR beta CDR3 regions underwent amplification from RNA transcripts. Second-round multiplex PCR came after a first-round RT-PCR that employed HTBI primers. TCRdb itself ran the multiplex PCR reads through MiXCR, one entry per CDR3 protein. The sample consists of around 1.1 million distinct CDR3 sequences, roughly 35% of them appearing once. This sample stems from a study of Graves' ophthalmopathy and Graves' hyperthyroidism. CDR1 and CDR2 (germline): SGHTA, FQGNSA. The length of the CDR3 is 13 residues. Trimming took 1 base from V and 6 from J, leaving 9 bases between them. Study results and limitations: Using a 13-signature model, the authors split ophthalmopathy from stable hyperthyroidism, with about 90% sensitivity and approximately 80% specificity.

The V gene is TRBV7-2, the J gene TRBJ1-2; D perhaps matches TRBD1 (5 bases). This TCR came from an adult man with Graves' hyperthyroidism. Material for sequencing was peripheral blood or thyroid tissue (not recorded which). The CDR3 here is CASSLEAGNGYTF. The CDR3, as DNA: TGTGCCAGCAGCTTAGAAGCAGGGAATGGCTACACCTTC.